A single sample gave rise to the 28 T cell receptor beta chains below, sequenced in a study of radiotherapy plus CTLA-4 blockade in lung cancer. TCRdb's table, derived via immunoSEQ multiplex PCR, lists solely in-frame clones and lacks some. Of 50,000 to 60,000 clones in the sample, under 80% were seen once. The sample in question was peripheral blood, obtained from a patient treated with radiotherapy plus ipilimumab. These receptors all stem from a human donor with non-small cell lung cancer who had a complete response to radiotherapy plus ipilimumab.

The V and J genes are TRBV7-2 and TRBJ1-2, with 9 bases aligning to TRBD1. With 5 bases clipped from V and 2 bases from J, the junction kept 6 bases outside the gene matches. The germline V gene encodes CDR1 SGHTA and CDR2 FQGNSA. This CDR3 has 15 amino acids. CDR3 coding DNA: TGTGCCAGCAGCCCGCCGGGACAGGGAAACTATGGCTACACCTTC. Residues: CASSPPGQGNYGYTF.

The genes are TRBV4-3 and TRBJ1-1; D gene unclear. Trimming cost V 0 bases and J 5 bases, with 13 bases left between them. Germline V gene lookup returns CDR1 LGHNA and CDR2 YSLEER. CDR3 length: 15 residues. The CDR3 bases are TGCGCCAGCAGCCAAGAAATCGTAGGAGGGACTGAAGCTTTCTTT. It translates to CASSQEIVGGTEAFF.

The gene calls are TRBV6-5 and TRBJ1-5; D call uncertain. Trimming left V 2 bases short and J 2 bases short, with 10 bases between. CDR3 size: 15 residues. Germline CDR1 is MNHEY and CDR2 is SVGAGI. DNA of the CDR3: TGTGCCAGCAGTTACGTTCGGGGAGGCAATCAGCCCCAGCATTTT. Translation: CASSYVRGGNQPQHF.

The V gene is TRBV10-2, the J gene TRBJ1-5; TRBD1 agrees at 8 bases. Trimming took 5 bases from V and 5 from J; bases not matched to a gene: 5. The CDR3 has 14 residues. Germline CDR1 WSHSY, CDR2 SAAADI. The CDR3 DNA sequence: TGCGCCAGCAGTCCCGGACAGGGTCATCAGCCCCAGCATTTT. It is translated as CASSPGQGHQPQHF.

The chain carries TRBV5-6 and TRBJ2-5; D not certain. Germline assignment: CDR1 SGHDT and CDR2 YYEEEE. Trimming stripped 0 bases from V and 5 bases from J, with 8 bases between. This CDR3 is built from 13 residues. The CDR3 nucleotides are TGTGCCAGCAGCTTGGGACTTATGGAGACCCAGTACTTC. Protein: CASSLGLMETQYF.

This clone was counted a single time. The sample holds other DNA sequences that translate to the same CDR3. The gene calls are TRBV6-5 and TRBJ1-1; D gene ambiguous. V dropped 6 bases and J dropped 4 bases, with 6 bases sitting between them. Germline V lookup: CDR1 MNHEY, CDR2 SVGAGI. CDR3 size: 11 residues. CDR3 in DNA: TGTGCCAGCAGCATGGCCACTGAAGCTTTCTTT. Protein product: CASSMATEAFF.

This clone appeared once. The genes are TRBV27 and TRBJ2-7, with 10 bases fitting TRBD1. The CDR3 runs to 15 residues. Germline CDR1 MNHEY, CDR2 SMNVEV (reference sequence). J lost 2 bases, V lost 2 bases, and 3 bases had no gene match. Written as DNA, the CDR3 is TGTGCCAGCAGTTTAGGGGGACAGGGGACCTACGAGCAGTACTTC. Protein product: CASSLGGQGTYEQYF.

The chain joins TRBV11-3 to TRBJ2-1; D is uncertain. The V gene lost 4 bases and the J gene lost 7 bases, with 8 bases spanning the gap. The germline gives CDR1 SGHNT, CDR2 YENEEA. The CDR3 length is 12 residues. CDR3 protein: CASSWLENEQFF. CDR3 nucleotides: TGTGCCAGCAGCTGGCTAGAGAATGAGCAGTTCTTC. Drawing the rest from reference TRBV11-3 and TRBJ2-1, the complete variable domain is EAGVVQSPRYKIIEKKQPVAFWCNPISGHNTLYWYLQNLGQGPELLIRYENEEAVDDSQLPKDRFSAERLKGVDSTLKIQPAELGDSAVYLCASSWLENEQFFGPGTRLTVL.

The rearrangement links TRBV2 to TRBJ1-5; D remains unclear. The CDR3 runs to 15 residues. Germline CDR1 reads SNHLY; CDR2 reads FYNNEI. Trimming removed 7 bases at V and 0 bases at J, with 13 bases between. The CDR3 bases are TGTGCCAGCAAATCGTCAGGCTATAGCAATCAGCCCCAGCATTTT. Translating gives CASKSSGYSNQPQHF.

The V gene is TRBV5-6, the J gene TRBJ2-3; D remains ambiguous. Germline V gene lookup returns CDR1 SGHDT and CDR2 YYEEEE. The V end was cut by 4 bases, the J end by 4 bases, with 16 bases between. This CDR3 has 15 amino acids. The CDR3 region has the DNA TGTGCCAGCAGCACCGACATACAGTGGGCAGATACGCAGTATTTT. Translating gives CASSTDIQWADTQYF.

The V call is TRBV10-3, the J call TRBJ1-5, with 7 nucleotides matching TRBD1. There are 16 residues in the CDR3. V shed 4 bases and J 0 bases; nucleotides not matched to a gene: 6. Germline V CDR1 and CDR2: ENHRY, SYGVKD. The CDR3 spells CAISVGDSYSNQPQHF. Here the CDR3 DNA reads TGTGCCATCAGTGTGGGGGACAGCTATAGCAATCAGCCCCAGCATTTT.

This clone turned up a few times. V gene TRBV21-1 combines with J gene TRBJ1-5; TRBD1, the D gene given by the table, was not confirmed from the DNA. TRBV21-1 is a listed pseudogene. The CDR3 is made up of 17 amino acids. The CDR3 spells CASSNVLGRRGSQPQHF. The CDR3 nucleotides are TGTGCCAGCAGCAACGTTTTAGGTCGCAGGGGAAGTCAGCCCCAGCATTTT.

This chain links TRBV6-5 with TRBJ2-1; TRBD2 matches 14 bases. The V gene's germline CDR1 is MNHEY and CDR2 SVGAGI. V trimming: 2 bases; J trimming: 11 bases; junction bases outside the gene matches: 8. This CDR3 is 16 amino acids long. The CDR3, as DNA: TGTGCCAGCAGTTACACGCTAGGACTAGCGGGGGGTAAGCAGTTCTTC. Protein: CASSYTLGLAGGKQFF.

This clone was found a few times. V gene TRBV27 combines with J gene TRBJ1-1, with TRBD1 identical over 9 bases. V gave up 2 bases and J gave up 10 bases; unmatched junction bases: 11. This CDR3 has 15 residues. From germline, CDR1 is MNHEY and CDR2 SMNVEV (reference sequence). CDR3 region: CASSLTGTGYGRAFF. CDR3 in DNA: TGTGCCAGCAGTTTAACCGGGACAGGGTACGGTAGAGCTTTCTTT.

The sample holds a few counts of this clone. The rearrangement links TRBV11-2 to TRBJ1-1; D gene unclear. V was cut by 2 bases and J by 1 base, with 8 bases left in between. This CDR3 region has 14 residues. CDR1 and CDR2 (germline): SGHAT, FQNNGV. In DNA form, the CDR3 reads TGTGCCAGCAGCTTAAGCCAAAGGAACACTGAAGCTTTCTTT. Translated: CASSLSQRNTEAFF.

The chain has TRBV10-2 and TRBJ2-2; a possible D gene is TRBD1 (6 bases). V shed 6 bases and J shed 0 bases, with 8 bases lying between them. The CDR3 loop spans 14 amino acids. From germline, CDR1 is WSHSY and CDR2 SAAADI. The CDR3 DNA reads TGCGCCAGCAGACAGGGACCGAACACCGGGGAGCTGTTTTTT. Protein product: CASRQGPNTGELFF.

This sequence joins TRBV18 and TRBJ2-7, with D possibly matching TRBD1 (6 bases). Trimming left V 4 bases short and J 0 bases short, with 10 bases between. From germline, CDR1 is KGHSH and CDR2 LQKENI. This CDR3 has 14 amino acids. The CDR3 DNA sequence: TGTGCCAGCTCACGACAGGAGAGCTCCTACGAGCAGTACTTC. Amino acids: CASSRQESSYEQYF.

CDR3: CSVAVRVVTGELFF. CDR3 bases: TGCAGCGTTGCGGTCAGGGTAGTGACCGGGGAGCTGTTTTTT. This chain links TRBV29-1 with TRBJ2-2, with D possibly being TRBD1 (5 bases). V lost 4 bases to trimming and J lost 5 bases, with 14 bases between them. This CDR3 comprises 14 residues. Germline lookup yields CDR1 SQVTM and CDR2 ANQGSEA.

The rearrangement joins TRBV4-1 to TRBJ1-3; D is undetermined. With 3 bases removed from V and 0 bases from J, the gap between germline ends came to 12 bases. This CDR3 is built from 16 residues. CDR1 is MGHRA, CDR2 YSYEKL, per germline. The CDR3 reads CASSHPGGFSGNTIYF. In DNA form, the CDR3 reads TGCGCCAGCAGCCACCCGGGAGGCTTCTCTGGAAACACCATATATTTT.

The chain is built from TRBV13 and TRBJ2-5, with D possibly TRBD2 on 5 matching bases. CDR1 and CDR2 from the germline V gene are PRHDT and FYEKMQ (reference sequence). The V end lost 0 bases, the J end lost 4 bases, and 15 bases lay between the germline ends. The CDR3 length is 16 residues. Here the CDR3 reads CASSLGRTAEGETQYF. In DNA form, the CDR3 reads TGTGCCAGCAGCTTAGGCAGGACGGCTGAGGGAGAGACCCAGTACTTC.

V and J are TRBV6-6 and TRBJ1-5; D is unclear. The germline V gene has CDR1 MNHNY and CDR2 SVGAGI (reference sequence). This CDR3 is 14 amino acids long. V lost 6 bases to trimming and J lost 0 bases, with 9 bases between them. CDR3 region: CASSHYPSNQPQHF. Written as DNA, the CDR3 is TGTGCCAGCAGCCACTACCCTAGCAATCAGCCCCAGCATTTT.

This clone came up once. The genes are TRBV2 and TRBJ2-3, with a tentative D call TRBD1 (5 bases). CDR1 is SNHLY, CDR2 FYNNEI, per germline. This CDR3 has 16 amino acids. Trimming removed 2 bases from V and 1 base from J, with 13 bases in between. CDR3 residues: CASSERGLPGTDTQYF. The DNA of the CDR3 is TGTGCCAGCAGTGAAAGGGGCCTACCTGGCACAGATACGCAGTATTTT.

CDR3 sequence (DNA): TGTGCCAGCAGCGTAGGACAGGGGACGTACACCATATATTTT. Translated, it gives CASSVGQGTYTIYF. The rearrangement uses TRBV9 and TRBJ1-3; 8 positions agree with TRBD1. J gave up 8 bases and V 0 bases, and 4 bases lay outside the gene matches. Looked up from germline, CDR1 is SGDLS and CDR2 is YYNGEE. The CDR3 sequence is 14 residues long.

The gene calls are TRBV19 and TRBJ1-2; a possible D gene is TRBD1 (5 bases). The germline CDR1 and CDR2 sequences are LNHDA and SQIVND (reference sequence). CDR3 size: 16 residues. V was trimmed by 7 bases and J by 0 bases, leaving 18 bases between them. CDR3 sequence reads: CASKRGLDVANYGYTF. The CDR3 DNA reads as TGTGCCAGTAAAAGGGGACTCGATGTAGCTAACTATGGCTACACCTTC.

This chain joins TRBV11-3 and TRBJ2-2; D unresolved. This CDR3 has 18 residues. Per the germline V gene, CDR1 is SGHNT and CDR2 is YENEEA. Trimming took 0 bases from V and 0 from J, leaving 14 bases between them. The DNA of the CDR3 is TGTGCCAGCAGCTTAGACGCGATTTCATTTTCGAACACCGGGGAGCTGTTTTTT. It translates to CASSLDAISFSNTGELFF.

The rearrangement uses TRBV9 and TRBJ2-3, with D unclear. Trimming pared 3 bases from V and 4 bases from J, leaving 12 bases between. The CDR3 is 14 residues long. CDR1 is SGDLS, CDR2 YYNGEE, per germline. The CDR3 reads CASSAPLGPDTQYF. CDR3 nucleotide sequence: TGTGCCAGCAGCGCCCCCCTTGGCCCAGATACGCAGTATTTT.

The chain combines TRBV7-9 with TRBJ2-7; 7 bases are shared with TRBD1. The CDR3 has 14 amino acids. V gave up 5 bases and J gave up 1 base; unmatched junction bases: 5. The germline gives CDR1 SEHNR, CDR2 FQNEAQ (reference sequence). The CDR3 sequence: CASSTGQASYEQYF. The CDR3 region has the DNA TGTGCCAGCAGCACAGGACAGGCTTCCTACGAGCAGTACTTC.

The genes are TRBV6-5 and TRBJ2-7; 10 bases are shared with TRBD1. The V and J ends lost 7 bases and 5 bases, in that order; junction bases with no gene match: 11. Germline values: CDR1 MNHEY, CDR2 SVGAGI. The CDR3 runs 15 residues. CDR3 nucleotides: TGTGCCAGCAAATACGGGGGGACAGGGGACCACGAGCAGTACTTC. Its protein product is CASKYGGTGDHEQYF.